Presented here are 2 T cell receptor beta chains from one specimen sequenced in a study of blood T cell repertoires in COVID-19. Profiling relied on immunoSEQ multiplex PCR, and the TCRdb table lists in-frame clones only, not all of them. The table has tens of thousands of clones, around 85% seen once. Material for sequencing was peripheral blood. These receptors were collected from a man aged 55 to 70 with acute or convalescent COVID-19.

The chain uses TRBV11-2 and TRBJ2-1; TRBD1 agrees at 10 bases. Losses at the gene ends were 4 bases for V and 8 bases for J; bases not matched to a gene: 5. Per germline, CDR1 SGHAT and CDR2 FQNNGV. The CDR3 spans 14 residues. CDR3 sequence: CASSSGQGFHEQFF. The CDR3 DNA reads TGTGCCAGCAGCTCGGGACAGGGGTTTCATGAGCAGTTCTTC.

The gene calls are TRBV6-1 and TRBJ2-3; no definite D call. The V and J ends lost 2 bases and 9 bases respectively, with 12 bases between them. There are 13 residues in the CDR3. Germline assignment: CDR1 MNHNS and CDR2 SASEGT. DNA for the CDR3: TGTGCCAGCAGTGAATTAGTGTCGAGAACGCAGTATTTT. This gives the protein CASSELVSRTQYF.